The 10 T cell receptor beta chains reported below all come from one sample, sequenced in a study of blood T cell repertoires in COVID-19. Clones were sequenced by immunoSEQ multiplex PCR, and TCRdb holds only the in-frame ones, with some missing. The repertoire has roughly 160,000 clones, 60% to 85% of them found once; the top ten carry around 8.1%. The sample consisted of peripheral blood. The source is an older woman with COVID-19, enrolled during active disease.

The chain combines TRBV5-1 with TRBJ2-3; the D gene is possibly TRBD2 (5 bases). The CDR3 length is 18 residues. Germline-derived CDR1 and CDR2 are SGHRS and YFSETQ. Trimming removed 4 bases from V and 0 bases from J, with 21 bases in between. The DNA for the CDR3 is TGCGCCAGCAGCACAAAAGCGGTGACCCATACTAGCACAGATACGCAGTATTTT. Its protein is CASSTKAVTHTSTDTQYF.

The chain carries TRBV7-2 and TRBJ1-2; 7 positions match TRBD1. The germline V gene encodes CDR1 SGHTA and CDR2 FQGNSA. V lost 5 bases, J lost 5 bases, and 11 bases stayed unmatched. CDR3 length: 15 amino acids. The chain's CDR3 is CASSPSPGQRYGYTF. The CDR3 DNA reads TGTGCCAGCAGCCCGTCACCGGGACAGCGGTATGGCTACACCTTC.

The rearrangement links TRBV28 to TRBJ1-5; D is perhaps TRBD1 (6 bases). V dropped 8 bases and J dropped 2 bases, with 19 bases sitting between them. The germline V gene encodes CDR1 MDHEN and CDR2 SYDVKM. The CDR3 is 16 residues long. The CDR3 DNA is TGTGCCAGCCGCCTGCCGGGGGGCTCGGGCAATCAGCCCCAGCATTTT. Protein: CASRLPGGSGNQPQHF.

This sequence joins TRBV28 and TRBJ2-3; TRBD2 matches at 7 bases. The CDR3 consists of 16 residues. CDR1 and CDR2 from the germline V gene are MDHEN and SYDVKM. V lost 2 bases, J lost 6 bases, and 11 bases stayed unmatched. In nucleotides, the CDR3 is TGTGCCAGCAGTTTAGGGCTTGGCGGAGCGGGGGATACGCAGTATTTT. Amino acid sequence: CASSLGLGGAGDTQYF.

The chain joins TRBV5-4 to TRBJ2-1; 7 positions match TRBD2. Germline assignment: CDR1 SGHNT and CDR2 YYREEE (reference sequence). The CDR3 contains 14 residues. Unmatched junction bases numbered 6, after V lost 6 bases and J lost 3 bases. Here the CDR3 DNA reads TGTGCCAGCAACCTGGGGGGGGTCTACAATGAGCAGTTCTTC. Its protein product is CASNLGGVYNEQFF.

The chain recombines TRBV7-9 with TRBJ1-3; D may be TRBD1 (5 bases). The CDR3 is made up of 16 amino acids. CDR1 and CDR2 (germline): SEHNR, FQNEAQ (reference sequence). Trimming pared 5 bases from V and 0 bases from J, leaving 14 bases between. The CDR3 sequence: CASSHPGLLSGNTIYF. CDR3 coding DNA: TGTGCCAGCAGCCATCCGGGACTCCTCTCTGGAAACACCATATATTTT.

V usage is TRBV24-1 and J usage is TRBJ1-5, with TRBD1 identical over 7 bases. The CDR3 spans 14 residues. In germline, CDR1 is KGHDR, CDR2 SFDVKD. After removal of 5 bases from V and 4 bases from J, the junction contained 4 bases not matched to a gene. The CDR3 DNA reads TGTGCCACCAGTGCGGGACAGAATAATCAGCCCCAGCATTTT. This gives the protein CATSAGQNNQPQHF.

The rearrangement links TRBV28 to TRBJ2-1; 13 bases match TRBD2. This CDR3 contains 16 residues. The J segment lost 14 bases and the V segment lost 2 bases, leaving 12 bases of the junction unmatched. Germline V lookup: CDR1 MDHEN, CDR2 SYDVKM. DNA of the CDR3: TGTGCCAGCAGTTTACGGACTAGCGGGAGTTTAAAGGCGGAGTTCTTC. Its protein is CASSLRTSGSLKAEFF.

The chain combines TRBV13 with TRBJ2-3; possible D gene TRBD2, 6 bases. The CDR3 spans 14 residues. Trimming took off 5 bases at V and 6 bases at J, with 15 bases between the two ends. CDR1 PRHDT and CDR2 FYEKMQ come from the germline V gene (reference sequence). CDR3: CASSPQIGGDTQYF. DNA of the CDR3: TGTGCCAGCAGCCCCCAAATCGGAGGGGATACGCAGTATTTT.

For the CDR3, the DNA is TGTGCCAGCAGTTTAAGGCCGGGGAGCTACGAGCAGTACTTC. It yields the protein CASSLRPGSYEQYF. The J gene is TRBJ2-7, the V gene TRBV28; D is perhaps TRBD2 (5 bases). The CDR3 totals 14 residues. The V end was cut by 2 bases, the J end by 3 bases, with 11 bases between. CDR1 and CDR2 from the germline V gene are MDHEN and SYDVKM.